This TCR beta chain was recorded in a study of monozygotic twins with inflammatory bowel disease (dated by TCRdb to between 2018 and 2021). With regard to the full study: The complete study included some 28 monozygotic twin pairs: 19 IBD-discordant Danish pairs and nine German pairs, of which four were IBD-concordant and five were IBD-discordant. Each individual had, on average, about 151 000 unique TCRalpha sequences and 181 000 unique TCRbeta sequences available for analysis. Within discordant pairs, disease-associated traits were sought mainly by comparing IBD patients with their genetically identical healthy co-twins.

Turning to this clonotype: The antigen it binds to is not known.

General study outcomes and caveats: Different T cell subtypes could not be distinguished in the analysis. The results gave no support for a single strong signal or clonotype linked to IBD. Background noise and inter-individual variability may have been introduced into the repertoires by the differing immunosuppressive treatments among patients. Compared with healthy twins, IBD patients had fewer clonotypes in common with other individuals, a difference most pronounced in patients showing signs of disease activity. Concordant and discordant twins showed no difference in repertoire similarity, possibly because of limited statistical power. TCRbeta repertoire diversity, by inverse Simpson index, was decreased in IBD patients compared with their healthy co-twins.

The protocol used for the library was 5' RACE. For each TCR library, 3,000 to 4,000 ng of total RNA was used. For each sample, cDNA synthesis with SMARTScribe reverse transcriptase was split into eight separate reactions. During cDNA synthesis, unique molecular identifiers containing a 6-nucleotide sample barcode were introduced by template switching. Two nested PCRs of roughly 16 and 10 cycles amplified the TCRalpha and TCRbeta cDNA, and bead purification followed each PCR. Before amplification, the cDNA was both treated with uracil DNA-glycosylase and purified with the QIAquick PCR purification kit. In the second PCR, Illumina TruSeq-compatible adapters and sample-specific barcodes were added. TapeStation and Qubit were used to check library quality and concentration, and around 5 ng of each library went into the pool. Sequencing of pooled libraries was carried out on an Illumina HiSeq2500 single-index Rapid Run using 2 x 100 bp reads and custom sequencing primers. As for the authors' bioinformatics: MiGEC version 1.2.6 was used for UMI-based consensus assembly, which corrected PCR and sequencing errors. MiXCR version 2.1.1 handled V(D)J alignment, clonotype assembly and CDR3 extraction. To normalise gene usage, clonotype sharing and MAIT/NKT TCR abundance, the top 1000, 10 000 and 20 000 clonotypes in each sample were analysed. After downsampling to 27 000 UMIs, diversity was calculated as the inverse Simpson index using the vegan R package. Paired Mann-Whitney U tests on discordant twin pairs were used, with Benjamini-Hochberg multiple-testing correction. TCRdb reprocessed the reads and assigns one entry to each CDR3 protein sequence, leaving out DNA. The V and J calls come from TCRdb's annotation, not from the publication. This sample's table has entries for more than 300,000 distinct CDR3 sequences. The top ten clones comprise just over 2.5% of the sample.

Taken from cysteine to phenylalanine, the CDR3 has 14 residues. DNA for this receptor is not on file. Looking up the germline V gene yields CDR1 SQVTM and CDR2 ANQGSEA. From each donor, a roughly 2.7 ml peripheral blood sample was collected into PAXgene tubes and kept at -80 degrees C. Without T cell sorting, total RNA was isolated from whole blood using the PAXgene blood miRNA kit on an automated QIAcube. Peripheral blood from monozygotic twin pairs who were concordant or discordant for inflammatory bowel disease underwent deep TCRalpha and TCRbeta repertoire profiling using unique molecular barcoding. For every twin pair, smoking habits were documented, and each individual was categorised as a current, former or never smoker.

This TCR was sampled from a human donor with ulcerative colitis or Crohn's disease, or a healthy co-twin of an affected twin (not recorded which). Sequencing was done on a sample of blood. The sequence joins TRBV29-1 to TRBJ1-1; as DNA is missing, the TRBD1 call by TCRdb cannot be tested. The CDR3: CSVALGTVNTEAFF.